Listed below are T cell receptor beta chains from one sample, sequenced in a study of control samples from healthy donors and cancer patients. Method: immunoSEQ multiplex PCR; TCRdb's copy keeps in-frame clones and lacks some. The data hold 150,000 to 200,000 clones, with about 91% observed a single time. The source material was blood. The source is a man aged 18 to 35 in good health. The CDR3 runs from the conserved cysteine through the conserved F or W. Fields, in order: CDR3 protein, CDR3 DNA, clone size, J gene, D gene, V gene. D genes are given only for firm matches. Part of the rows lack a size; the others show once, few, many or a class for expanded clones.

cdr3_aa: CASSPGWAHYEQYF
cdr3_nt: TGTGCCAGCAGTCCCGGTTGGGCCCACTACGAGCAGTACTTC
clone_size: .
j_call: TRBJ2-7
d_call: .
v_call: TRBV3-1/TRBV3-2

cdr3_aa: CASRGQGASNQPQHF
cdr3_nt: TGTGCCAGCAGGGGACAGGGGGCAAGCAATCAGCCCCAGCATTTT
clone_size: .
j_call: TRBJ1-5
d_call: TRBD1
v_call: TRBV2

cdr3_aa: CATEPGQPYEQYF
cdr3_nt: TGTGCCACCGAACCGGGACAGCCCTACGAGCAGTACTTC
clone_size: few
j_call: TRBJ2-7
d_call: TRBD1
v_call: TRBV28

cdr3_aa: CASSQDGGRGLQYF
cdr3_nt: TGCGCCAGCAGCCAAGATGGGGGCAGGGGGCTGCAGTATTTT
clone_size: .
j_call: TRBJ2-3
d_call: TRBD1
v_call: TRBV4-3

cdr3_aa: CASSPDPGTTDTQYF
cdr3_nt: TGTGCCAGCAGCCCAGACCCGGGAACAACAGATACGCAGTATTTT
clone_size: once
j_call: TRBJ2-3
d_call: .
v_call: TRBV9

cdr3_aa: CASSLVGDGYTF
cdr3_nt: TGTGCCAGCAGTTTAGTTGGGGACGGCTACACCTTC
clone_size: .
j_call: TRBJ1-2
d_call: .
v_call: TRBV28

cdr3_aa: CASSHTGGNTEAFF
cdr3_nt: TGCGCCAGCAGCCATACAGGGGGAAACACTGAAGCTTTCTTT
clone_size: .
j_call: TRBJ1-1
d_call: TRBD1
v_call: TRBV4-3

cdr3_aa: CASSLGPDSNQPQHF
cdr3_nt: TGTGCCAGCAGCTTGGGGCCGGATAGCAATCAGCCCCAGCATTTT
clone_size: .
j_call: TRBJ1-5
d_call: .
v_call: TRBV5-5

cdr3_aa: CASSLGGTSTDTQYF
cdr3_nt: TGTGCCAGCAGCTTAGGGGGGACCTCCACAGATACGCAGTATTTT
clone_size: .
j_call: TRBJ2-3
d_call: .
v_call: TRBV7-3

cdr3_aa: CASSETGVGNTIYF
cdr3_nt: TGTGCCAGCAGTGAAACAGGGGTGGGAAACACCATATATTTT
clone_size: .
j_call: TRBJ1-3
d_call: TRBD1
v_call: TRBV2

cdr3_aa: CASTEDSVNEQFF
cdr3_nt: TGTGCCAGCACGGAGGACAGTGTAAATGAGCAGTTCTTC
clone_size: .
j_call: TRBJ2-1
d_call: .
v_call: TRBV2

cdr3_aa: CASSIGDTEGDQPQHF
cdr3_nt: TGTGCCAGTAGTATAGGGGACACGGAGGGGGATCAGCCCCAGCATTTT
clone_size: .
j_call: TRBJ1-5
d_call: .
v_call: TRBV19

cdr3_aa: CASSLPGQVLVNSYEQYF
cdr3_nt: TGTGCCAGCAGCTTACCAGGACAGGTTCTTGTTAACTCCTACGAGCAGTACTTC
clone_size: once
j_call: TRBJ2-7
d_call: TRBD1
v_call: TRBV7-8

cdr3_aa: CASSLVFGTGWETQYF
cdr3_nt: TGTGCCAGCAGCTTGGTTTTTGGGACAGGGTGGGAGACCCAGTACTTC
clone_size: .
j_call: TRBJ2-5
d_call: TRBD1
v_call: TRBV7-2

cdr3_aa: CASSLQGNQPQHF
cdr3_nt: TGTGCCAGCAGTTTACAGGGCAATCAGCCCCAGCATTTT
clone_size: few
j_call: TRBJ1-5
d_call: .
v_call: TRBV27

cdr3_aa: CASSFGGAEGDSYYGYTF
cdr3_nt: TGTGCCAGCAGTTTTGGTGGTGCGGAAGGTGACAGCTATTATGGCTACACCTTC
clone_size: few
j_call: TRBJ1-2
d_call: .
v_call: TRBV28

cdr3_aa: CATSRVRSYQETQYF
cdr3_nt: TGTGCCACCAGCAGAGTTCGGTCGTACCAAGAGACCCAGTACTTC
clone_size: .
j_call: TRBJ2-5
d_call: .
v_call: TRBV15

cdr3_aa: CATSSLTTGLLGTTGELFF
cdr3_nt: TGTGCCACCAGCAGTCTGACGACAGGGTTGTTGGGGACCACCGGGGAGCTGTTTTTT
clone_size: .
j_call: TRBJ2-2
d_call: TRBD1
v_call: TRBV15

cdr3_aa: CASSLFRDSGGYTF
cdr3_nt: TGTGCCAGCAGTTTATTCCGGGACAGCGGCGGCTACACCTTC
clone_size: .
j_call: TRBJ1-2
d_call: TRBD1
v_call: TRBV28

cdr3_aa: CASSRPGYEQYF
cdr3_nt: TGTGCCAGCAGCCGACCGGGCTACGAGCAGTACTTC
clone_size: few
j_call: TRBJ2-7
d_call: .
v_call: TRBV7-2

cdr3_aa: CASSLGWGFGAFF
cdr3_nt: TGTGCCAGCAGCTTAGGATGGGGGTTTGGGGCTTTCTTT
clone_size: .
j_call: TRBJ1-1
d_call: .
v_call: TRBV7-2

cdr3_aa: CASSPGGFEQYF
cdr3_nt: TGTGCCAGCTCACCAGGGGGGTTCGAGCAGTACTTC
clone_size: few
j_call: TRBJ2-7
d_call: .
v_call: TRBV18

cdr3_aa: CTSSQALAFTGELFF
cdr3_nt: TGCACCAGCAGCCAGGCCTTAGCGTTCACCGGGGAGCTGTTTTTT
clone_size: .
j_call: TRBJ2-2
d_call: .
v_call: TRBV1

cdr3_aa: CASSESFLANTEAFF
cdr3_nt: TGTGCCAGCAGCGAAAGCTTTCTCGCGAACACTGAAGCTTTCTTT
clone_size: .
j_call: TRBJ1-1
d_call: .
v_call: TRBV9

cdr3_aa: CASSPASSGYSYEQYF
cdr3_nt: TGTGCCAGCAGCCCAGCTTCTAGCGGATACTCCTACGAGCAGTACTTC
clone_size: once
j_call: TRBJ2-7
d_call: TRBD2
v_call: TRBV6-2/TRBV6-3

cdr3_aa: CASSSGASGNTIYF
cdr3_nt: TGTGCCAGCAGCTCAGGGGCCTCTGGAAACACCATATATTTT
clone_size: .
j_call: TRBJ1-3
d_call: .
v_call: TRBV11-2

cdr3_aa: CASSSRGIRETQYF
cdr3_nt: TGTGCCAGCAGTTCGCGGGGGATTCGAGAGACCCAGTACTTC
clone_size: .
j_call: TRBJ2-5
d_call: TRBD2
v_call: TRBV5-6

cdr3_aa: CASSLPRYVEQFF
cdr3_nt: TGTGCCAGCAGCTTGCCACGGTACGTTGAGCAGTTCTTC
clone_size: few
j_call: TRBJ2-1
d_call: .
v_call: TRBV5-4

cdr3_aa: CASSPTGARSDF
cdr3_nt: TGTGCCAGCAGCCCAACCGGGGCACGTTCGGATTTC
clone_size: .
j_call: TRBJ2-7
d_call: .
v_call: TRBV6-5

cdr3_aa: CASSFAGEESPLHF
cdr3_nt: TGTGCCAGCAGTTTCGCGGGGGAAGAATCACCCCTCCACTTT
clone_size: .
j_call: TRBJ1-6
d_call: .
v_call: TRBV28

cdr3_aa: CASSSTGARSTDTQYF
cdr3_nt: TGTGCCAGCAGCTCTACAGGGGCTCGGAGCACAGATACGCAGTATTTT
clone_size: .
j_call: TRBJ2-3
d_call: TRBD1
v_call: TRBV7-9

cdr3_aa: CASRRTRNRGGYTF
cdr3_nt: TGTGCAAGTCGCCGGACGAGAAACAGGGGCGGCTACACCTTC
clone_size: .
j_call: TRBJ1-2
d_call: .
v_call: TRBV12-2

cdr3_aa: CASNKEGQGNEKLFF
cdr3_nt: TGTGCCAGCAACAAGGAGGGACAGGGTAATGAAAAACTGTTTTTT
clone_size: .
j_call: TRBJ1-4
d_call: TRBD1
v_call: TRBV9

cdr3_aa: CASSFSTANSPLHF
cdr3_nt: TGTGCCAGCAGCTTCTCGACAGCCAATTCACCCCTCCACTTT
clone_size: .
j_call: TRBJ1-6
d_call: .
v_call: TRBV11-2

cdr3_aa: CASSQDRDPTEAFF
cdr3_nt: TGTGCCAGCAGCCAAGATAGGGACCCCACTGAAGCTTTCTTT
clone_size: once
j_call: TRBJ1-1
d_call: .
v_call: TRBV4-2

cdr3_aa: CASSSGNYNSPLHF
cdr3_nt: TGTGCCAGCAGCTCAGGCAACTATAATTCACCCCTCCACTTT
clone_size: .
j_call: TRBJ1-6
d_call: .
v_call: TRBV7-2

cdr3_aa: CSVEDIGEETQYF
cdr3_nt: TGCAGCGTTGAAGATATCGGGGAAGAGACCCAGTACTTC
clone_size: few
j_call: TRBJ2-5
d_call: .
v_call: TRBV29-1